This T cell receptor (beta chain) was sequenced for a study of blood T cell repertoires in COVID-19. The CDR3 totals 13 residues. Germline assignment: CDR1 ENHRY and CDR2 SYGVKD. Trimming pared 11 bases from V and 0 bases from J, leaving 13 bases between. TCRdb's table, derived via immunoSEQ multiplex PCR, lists solely in-frame clones and lacks some. The table has 50,000 or so clones, approximately 95% seen once; the top ten hold around 1%. The receptor was isolated from a man in his fifties or sixties with COVID-19, enrolled during active disease. V gene TRBV10-3 combines with J gene TRBJ1-1; D unclear. Material for sequencing was peripheral blood. CDR3 in amino acids: CASRRSMNTEAFF. CDR3 DNA sequence: TGTGCCTCCCGCCGGAGTATGAACACTGAAGCTTTCTTT.